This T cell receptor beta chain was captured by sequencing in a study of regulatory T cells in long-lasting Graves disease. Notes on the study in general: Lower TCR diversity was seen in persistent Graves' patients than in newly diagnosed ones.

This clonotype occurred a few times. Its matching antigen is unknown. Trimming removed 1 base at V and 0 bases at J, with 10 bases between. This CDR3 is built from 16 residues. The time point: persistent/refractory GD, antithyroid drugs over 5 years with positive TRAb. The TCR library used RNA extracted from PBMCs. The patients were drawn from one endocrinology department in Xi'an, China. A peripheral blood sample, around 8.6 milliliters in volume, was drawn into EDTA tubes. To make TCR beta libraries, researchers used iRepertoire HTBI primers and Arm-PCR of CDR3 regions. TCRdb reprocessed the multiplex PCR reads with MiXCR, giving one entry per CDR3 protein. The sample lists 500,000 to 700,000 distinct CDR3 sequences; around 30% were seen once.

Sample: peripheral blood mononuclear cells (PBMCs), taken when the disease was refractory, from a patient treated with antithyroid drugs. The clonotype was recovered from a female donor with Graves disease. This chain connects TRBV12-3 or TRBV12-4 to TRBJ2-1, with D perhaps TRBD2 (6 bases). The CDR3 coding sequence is TGTGCCAGCAGTTTAGTCCCGACTAGCTCCTACAATGAGCAGTTCTTC. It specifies CASSLVPTSSYNEQFF.